These 16 T cell receptor beta chains came from one sample sequenced in a study of cytomegalovirus exposure and HLA in healthy donors. 60 Vbeta and 13 Jbeta primers were used in PCR. Profiling relied on immunoSEQ multiplex PCR, and the TCRdb table lists in-frame clones only, not all of them. This table holds 110,000 to 150,000 clones, nearly 10% found once. Material for sequencing was PBMCs. The receptors come from a man in his forties or fifties in good health and CMV-seronegative.

The V call is TRBV6-5, the J call TRBJ1-6; tentative D call: TRBD1 (6 bases). Trimming pared 5 bases from V and 7 bases from J, leaving 15 bases between. Germline CDR1 reads MNHEY; CDR2 reads SVGAGI. The CDR3 consists of 15 residues. The CDR3 is CASSPGGAGNSPLHF. CDR3 DNA: TGTGCCAGCAGTCCCGGGGGGGCAGGGAATTCACCCCTCCACTTT.

V is TRBV11-2 and J is TRBJ2-1, with D perhaps matching TRBD1 (6 bases). The CDR3 is 16 residues long. Germline CDR1 SGHAT, CDR2 FQNNGV. Trimming stripped 1 base from V and 4 bases from J, with 14 bases between. CDR3 sequence reads: CASSLVAGAGYNEQFF. CDR3 coding DNA: TGTGCCAGCAGCTTAGTAGCAGGGGCGGGTTACAATGAGCAGTTCTTC.

This chain uses TRBV5-1 with TRBJ2-3, with 7 positions matching TRBD2. The CDR3 contains 16 residues. The germline gives CDR1 SGHRS, CDR2 YFSETQ. J was trimmed by 2 bases and V by 2 bases; bases with no gene match: 8. CDR3 sequence: CASSFALAEATDTQYF. As DNA, the CDR3 is TGCGCCAGCAGCTTCGCCCTAGCGGAAGCCACAGATACGCAGTATTTT.

J is TRBJ2-7 and V is TRBV19; TRBD2 matches 7 bases. V was clipped by 1 base and J by 4 bases; unmatched bases: 7. Looked up from germline, CDR1 is LNHDA and CDR2 is SQIVND (reference sequence). This CDR3 has 15 amino acids. CDR3 bases: TGTGCCAGTAGTATAGGCGGCCCGGGGGGATACGAGCAGTACTTC. Protein product: CASSIGGPGGYEQYF.

V and J are TRBV27 and TRBJ2-7; 10 bases match TRBD1. Germline-derived CDR1 and CDR2 are MNHEY and SMNVEV (reference sequence). The CDR3 consists of 18 residues. V shed 2 bases, J shed 3 bases, and the junction held 13 bases outside the gene matches. The CDR3 bases are TGTGCCAGCAGTTTAAGCACCTCCGGGACAGGGGTCGTCTACGAGCAGTACTTC. It encodes CASSLSTSGTGVVYEQYF.

The genes are TRBV19 and TRBJ1-2; the match to TRBD1 covers 12 bases. The V and J ends lost 8 bases and 7 bases, in that order; junction bases with no gene match: 11. Germline V CDR1 and CDR2: LNHDA, SQIVND (reference sequence). The CDR3 is made up of 15 amino acids. The CDR3 region has the DNA TGTGCCAGTGAGGGAGTGGGACAGGGGGCGGCTGGCTACACCTTC. Amino acids: CASEGVGQGAAGYTF.

The gene calls are TRBV7-3 and TRBJ1-1; 8 positions agree with TRBD1. V shed 2 bases and J 7 bases; nucleotides not matched to a gene: 6. Per germline, CDR1 SGHTA and CDR2 FQGTGA. The CDR3 extends over 14 amino acids. The CDR3 DNA is TGTGCCAGCAGCTTATCCGGGACAGGATATGAAGCTTTCTTT. It yields the protein CASSLSGTGYEAFF.

The chain is built from TRBV30 and TRBJ1-2, with D possibly being TRBD1 (6 bases). The CDR3 spans 14 residues. CDR1 and CDR2 from the germline V gene are GTSNPN and SVGIG (reference sequence). The V end was cut by 4 bases, the J end by 5 bases, with 17 bases between. CDR3 loop: CAWNGPGTRYGYTF. The CDR3 DNA follows: TGTGCCTGGAACGGACCTGGGACAAGGTATGGCTACACCTTC.

This clone showed up just a few times. The chain is built from TRBV4-1 and TRBJ2-3, with 16 nucleotides matching TRBD2. The length of the CDR3 is 16 residues. From germline, CDR1 is MGHRA and CDR2 YSYEKL. Trimming took 4 bases from V and 6 from J; bases not matched to a gene: 4. This CDR3 reads CASSPGTSGGVDTQYF. CDR3 in DNA: TGCGCCAGCAGCCCCGGGACTAGCGGGGGGGTTGATACGCAGTATTTT.

This clone was detected only a few times. The chain recombines TRBV7-6 with TRBJ2-3; tentative D call: TRBD1 (5 bases). Trimming pared 3 bases from V and 3 bases from J, leaving 10 bases between. Per germline, CDR1 SGHVS and CDR2 FNYEAQ. CDR3 length: 14 amino acids. Here the CDR3 DNA reads TGTGCCAGCAGCTTCGACAGTTATACAGATACGCAGTATTTT. As protein: CASSFDSYTDTQYF.

The table lists this clone with a few counts. The V call is TRBV7-2, the J call TRBJ2-7; perhaps TRBD2 as D (6 bases). Trimming left V 7 bases short and J 0 bases short, with 19 bases between. Germline CDR1 and CDR2: SGHTA and FQGNSA. This CDR3 is built from 16 residues. The CDR3 protein is CASNEPGASRSYEQYF. Here the CDR3 DNA reads TGTGCCAGCAACGAACCGGGAGCAAGCCGCTCCTACGAGCAGTACTTC.

This clone has a handful of counts. This chain joins TRBV2 and TRBJ2-3; 15 bases map to TRBD2. CDR3 length equals 16 residues. Per germline, CDR1 SNHLY and CDR2 FYNNEI. V gave up 3 bases and J gave up 5 bases; unmatched junction bases: 3. The CDR3 region is CASSEGTSGGLDTQYF. The CDR3 coding sequence is TGTGCCAGCAGTGAGGGGACTAGCGGGGGGTTAGATACGCAGTATTTT.

Only one count was recorded for this clone. This chain joins TRBV2 and TRBJ2-1; TRBD2 aligns across 7 bases. Looked up from germline, CDR1 is SNHLY and CDR2 is FYNNEI. The CDR3 consists of 16 residues. Trimming at V came to 5 bases and at J to 4 bases, leaving 11 bases not matched to a gene. This chain's CDR3 is CASSPRGSGAYNEQFF. The CDR3 coding sequence is TGTGCCAGCAGTCCTAGGGGAAGCGGGGCTTACAATGAGCAGTTCTTC.

This clone was seen more than once but under ten times. The V gene is TRBV30, the J gene TRBJ1-5; 9 bases agree with TRBD1. The CDR3 has 16 residues. Looked up from germline, CDR1 is GTSNPN and CDR2 is SVGIG (reference sequence). With 1 base clipped from V and 3 bases from J, the junction kept 7 bases outside the gene matches. The CDR3 DNA reads TGTGCCTGGAGTGAAAGTGGGGACAGGGTCAATCAGCCCCAGCATTTT. Amino acids: CAWSESGDRVNQPQHF.

This clone was observed a handful of times. The chain joins TRBV6-5 to TRBJ2-7; 13 bases align to TRBD2. Per the germline V gene, CDR1 is MNHEY and CDR2 is SVGAGI. The CDR3 loop spans 14 amino acids. The V segment lost 6 bases and the J segment 6 bases; nucleotides outside the gene matches: 5. CDR3 sequence reads: CASSSGLAGAEQYF. DNA for the CDR3: TGTGCCAGCAGCTCCGGACTAGCGGGAGCCGAGCAGTACTTC.

V gene TRBV5-1 combines with J gene TRBJ2-1, with 10 bases fitting TRBD1. The CDR3 is 15 amino acids. CDR1 SGHRS and CDR2 YFSETQ come from the germline V gene. J lost 7 bases, V lost 5 bases, and 9 bases had no gene match. CDR3 loop: CASRFTGTGANEQFF. The CDR3 nucleotides are TGCGCCAGCAGATTCACCGGGACAGGGGCGAATGAGCAGTTCTTC.